Listed below are T cell receptor beta chains from one sample, sequenced in a study of T cell responses to AZD1222 COVID-19 vaccine. Generated by immunoSEQ multiplex PCR, the TCRdb table keeps only in-frame clones and is missing some. The sample lists 120,000 or so clones, roughly 90% seen once, with about 7.5% in the top ten. This specimen was peripheral blood, taken 28 days after the second AZD1222 dose. These TCRs come from an adult who received the AZD1222 COVID-19 vaccine. Both conserved end residues are part of each CDR3. Fields, in order: CDR3 DNA, CDR3 protein, CDR3 length, J gene, D gene, clone size, V gene. A D gene is named only where the DNA matches it firmly. Some rows have no size entry. The others give once, few or many, or a class for an expanded clone.

cdr3_nt: TGTGCCAGCAGTGAGGACAAGAATCACGAGCAGTACTTC
cdr3_aa: CASSEDKNHEQYF
cdr3_length: 13
j_call: TRBJ2-7
d_call: .
clone_size: .
v_call: TRBV12-3/TRBV12-4

cdr3_nt: TGTGCCAGCAGCAGACGCGGGGATCAGCCCCAGCATTTT
cdr3_aa: CASSRRGDQPQHF
cdr3_length: 13
j_call: TRBJ1-5
d_call: .
clone_size: .
v_call: TRBV11-1

cdr3_nt: TGTGCCAGCTCACCACCGTCGGGCGAGCAGTACTTC
cdr3_aa: CASSPPSGEQYF
cdr3_length: 12
j_call: TRBJ2-7
d_call: .
clone_size: .
v_call: TRBV18

cdr3_nt: TGTGCCAGCAGCTTGTGGGGGGCGGATGGCTACACCTTC
cdr3_aa: CASSLWGADGYTF
cdr3_length: 13
j_call: TRBJ1-2
d_call: .
clone_size: .
v_call: TRBV5-5

cdr3_nt: TGTGCCAGTAGTAGACGTTTAGGGGATTCCTACAATGAGCAGTTCTTC
cdr3_aa: CASSRRLGDSYNEQFF
cdr3_length: 16
j_call: TRBJ2-1
d_call: .
clone_size: .
v_call: TRBV19

cdr3_nt: TGTGCCAGTAACCCCCGGGCCGGGTTCTATGGCTACACCTTC
cdr3_aa: CASNPRAGFYGYTF
cdr3_length: 14
j_call: TRBJ1-2
d_call: .
clone_size: .
v_call: TRBV19

cdr3_nt: TGTGCCAGCTCTGGACGTTCGGTCAATGAAAAACTGTTTTTT
cdr3_aa: CASSGRSVNEKLFF
cdr3_length: 14
j_call: TRBJ1-4
d_call: .
clone_size: .
v_call: TRBV27

cdr3_nt: TGCAGCGTTATCACGGGACAGACCCGCGCCGTCGCTTTCTTT
cdr3_aa: CSVITGQTRAVAFF
cdr3_length: 14
j_call: TRBJ1-1
d_call: TRBD1
clone_size: .
v_call: TRBV29-1

cdr3_nt: TGTGCCAGCAGTTTAGGTCCAGACCCATACGTGACCAACCAAGAGACCCAGTACTTC
cdr3_aa: CASSLGPDPYVTNQETQYF
cdr3_length: 19
j_call: TRBJ2-5
d_call: .
clone_size: .
v_call: TRBV28

cdr3_nt: TGCGCCAGCAGCCAAGATTATTCGAGAAACCTCGCAACTAATGAAAAACTGTTTTTT
cdr3_aa: CASSQDYSRNLATNEKLFF
cdr3_length: 19
j_call: TRBJ1-4
d_call: .
clone_size: .
v_call: TRBV4-1

cdr3_nt: TGTGCCAGTAGGTACGGGACAGAGGGTTCCTACGAGCAGTACTTC
cdr3_aa: CASRYGTEGSYEQYF
cdr3_length: 15
j_call: TRBJ2-7
d_call: TRBD1
clone_size: .
v_call: TRBV19

cdr3_nt: TGTGCCAGCAGTCCCTACGATCAACCGGGACTAGCGGGAGGGCGGGGCTCCTACGAGCAGTACTTC
cdr3_aa: CASSPYDQPGLAGGRGSYEQYF
cdr3_length: 22
j_call: TRBJ2-7
d_call: TRBD2
clone_size: once
v_call: TRBV11-2

cdr3_nt: TGTGCCAGCACCCCGCCCAACAGGGATTACTATGGCTACACCTTC
cdr3_aa: CASTPPNRDYYGYTF
cdr3_length: 15
j_call: TRBJ1-2
d_call: .
clone_size: .
v_call: TRBV6-2/TRBV6-3

cdr3_nt: TGTGCCAGCTCACCGTCCGATGGTGGAAACACCATATATTTT
cdr3_aa: CASSPSDGGNTIYF
cdr3_length: 14
j_call: TRBJ1-3
d_call: .
clone_size: .
v_call: TRBV18

cdr3_nt: TGTGCCAGCAGCCCAGCGGGGCCCAGACACAATGAGCAGTTCTTC
cdr3_aa: CASSPAGPRHNEQFF
cdr3_length: 15
j_call: TRBJ2-1
d_call: TRBD2
clone_size: once
v_call: TRBV14

cdr3_nt: TGCGCCAGCAGCTTCAACACCGGGGAGCTGTTTTTT
cdr3_aa: CASSFNTGELFF
cdr3_length: 12
j_call: TRBJ2-2
d_call: .
clone_size: .
v_call: TRBV5-1

cdr3_nt: TGTGCCAGCAGTTTACTAGCGGGGAAAAATGAGCAGTTCTTC
cdr3_aa: CASSLLAGKNEQFF
cdr3_length: 14
j_call: TRBJ2-1
d_call: TRBD2
clone_size: .
v_call: TRBV27

cdr3_nt: TGTGCCAGCAGCCTGACCACAACCAGGGTCTATTATGAAAAACTGTTTTTT
cdr3_aa: CASSLTTTRVYYEKLFF
cdr3_length: 17
j_call: TRBJ1-4
d_call: .
clone_size: .
v_call: TRBV5-8

cdr3_nt: TGTGCCAGTAACGGACAGGGGGTGAACACTGAAGCTTTCTTT
cdr3_aa: CASNGQGVNTEAFF
cdr3_length: 14
j_call: TRBJ1-1
d_call: TRBD1
clone_size: .
v_call: TRBV19

cdr3_nt: TGTGCCAGAAGGGGGAACCAGGGCTACGAGCAGTACTTC
cdr3_aa: CARRGNQGYEQYF
cdr3_length: 13
j_call: TRBJ2-7
d_call: .
clone_size: .
v_call: TRBV2

cdr3_nt: TGTGCCAGCAGACTGACAGGAATCAATCAGCCCCAGCATTTT
cdr3_aa: CASRLTGINQPQHF
cdr3_length: 14
j_call: TRBJ1-5
d_call: .
clone_size: .
v_call: TRBV6-5

cdr3_nt: TGTGCCAGCAGTTTATGGTCTGGGAACACTGAAGCTTTCTTT
cdr3_aa: CASSLWSGNTEAFF
cdr3_length: 14
j_call: TRBJ1-1
d_call: .
clone_size: .
v_call: TRBV27

cdr3_nt: TGTGCCAGCAGCAATAATTCACCCCTCCACTTT
cdr3_aa: CASSNNSPLHF
cdr3_length: 11
j_call: TRBJ1-6
d_call: .
clone_size: .
v_call: TRBV28

cdr3_nt: TGTGCCAGCAGCGTAGGGGGGTCCAATCAGCCCCAGCATTTT
cdr3_aa: CASSVGGSNQPQHF
cdr3_length: 14
j_call: TRBJ1-5
d_call: .
clone_size: few
v_call: TRBV9

cdr3_nt: TGTGCCAGCAGCCTATCAGGGGACAGGGGGGCCTACGAGCAGTACTTC
cdr3_aa: CASSLSGDRGAYEQYF
cdr3_length: 16
j_call: TRBJ2-7
d_call: TRBD1
clone_size: .
v_call: TRBV5-6

cdr3_nt: TGTGCCAGCAGCCCAATCGGGACAGGGACCAATGAGCAGTTCTTC
cdr3_aa: CASSPIGTGTNEQFF
cdr3_length: 15
j_call: TRBJ2-1
d_call: TRBD1
clone_size: .
v_call: TRBV6-2/TRBV6-3

cdr3_nt: TGTGCCAGTAGTCTCCGAAAGGGGCTGGATGAAAAACTGTTTTTT
cdr3_aa: CASSLRKGLDEKLFF
cdr3_length: 15
j_call: TRBJ1-4
d_call: .
clone_size: .
v_call: TRBV19

cdr3_nt: TGTGCCAGCAGCCAAGCAACGATGATATCTGGGGCCAACGTCCTGACTTTC
cdr3_aa: CASSQATMISGANVLTF
cdr3_length: 17
j_call: TRBJ2-6
d_call: .
clone_size: once
v_call: TRBV3-1/TRBV3-2

cdr3_nt: TGTGCCCGCAGGGGGGGGGAGGACTCTAACACCGGGGAGCTGTTTTTT
cdr3_aa: CARRGGEDSNTGELFF
cdr3_length: 16
j_call: TRBJ2-2
d_call: .
clone_size: .
v_call: TRBV28

cdr3_nt: TGTGCCAGCAGTTACGGCAGCGACCACGGGGGGACTGAAGCTTTCTTT
cdr3_aa: CASSYGSDHGGTEAFF
cdr3_length: 16
j_call: TRBJ1-1
d_call: .
clone_size: once
v_call: TRBV6-5

cdr3_nt: TGTGCCAGCAGTTTCAGAGGTGAAAAACTGTTTTTT
cdr3_aa: CASSFRGEKLFF
cdr3_length: 12
j_call: TRBJ1-4
d_call: .
clone_size: .
v_call: TRBV28

cdr3_nt: TGTGCCAGCAGTAGGACCGCCCTGGGCATTCAGTACTTC
cdr3_aa: CASSRTALGIQYF
cdr3_length: 13
j_call: TRBJ2-4
d_call: .
clone_size: once
v_call: TRBV27

cdr3_nt: TGTGCCAGCAGTACAATCGCTAGCAATCAGCCCCAGCATTTT
cdr3_aa: CASSTIASNQPQHF
cdr3_length: 14
j_call: TRBJ1-5
d_call: .
clone_size: .
v_call: TRBV6-2/TRBV6-3

cdr3_nt: TGTGCCACCAGCGCTGAGGCGGCTAATGAAAAACTGTTTTTT
cdr3_aa: CATSAEAANEKLFF
cdr3_length: 14
j_call: TRBJ1-4
d_call: .
clone_size: few
v_call: TRBV15

cdr3_nt: TGTGCCAGCAGCGTTGGTCTAGCGGGCTTCACAGATACGCAGTATTTT
cdr3_aa: CASSVGLAGFTDTQYF
cdr3_length: 16
j_call: TRBJ2-3
d_call: TRBD2
clone_size: .
v_call: TRBV9

cdr3_nt: TGCGCCAGCAGCCGCGCGGGACAGAACAATGAAAAACTGTTTTTT
cdr3_aa: CASSRAGQNNEKLFF
cdr3_length: 15
j_call: TRBJ1-4
d_call: TRBD1
clone_size: .
v_call: TRBV5-1

cdr3_nt: TGTGCCAGCAGTCCTCAAAAGCCCTATGGCTACACCTTC
cdr3_aa: CASSPQKPYGYTF
cdr3_length: 13
j_call: TRBJ1-2
d_call: .
clone_size: few
v_call: TRBV28

cdr3_nt: TGTGCCAGCAGCTTAGGCAGGGGCGCCTATGGCTACACCTTC
cdr3_aa: CASSLGRGAYGYTF
cdr3_length: 14
j_call: TRBJ1-2
d_call: .
clone_size: .
v_call: TRBV7-8

cdr3_nt: TGTGCCAGAAGCTGCCCTGAGCAGTTCTTC
cdr3_aa: CARSCPEQFF
cdr3_length: 10
j_call: TRBJ2-1
d_call: .
clone_size: .
v_call: TRBV5-3

cdr3_nt: TGTGCCAGCAGCGACAGGGGGCCGATGACTGAAGCTTTCTTT
cdr3_aa: CASSDRGPMTEAFF
cdr3_length: 14
j_call: TRBJ1-1
d_call: TRBD1
clone_size: .
v_call: TRBV6-5

cdr3_nt: TGTGCCGGCAGACCCCGTGGGTTTAGGCAAGAGACCCAGTACTTC
cdr3_aa: CAGRPRGFRQETQYF
cdr3_length: 15
j_call: TRBJ2-5
d_call: .
clone_size: .
v_call: TRBV2

cdr3_nt: TGCGCCAGCAGCCAAGTGGGGGTACGAGGCTACACCTTC
cdr3_aa: CASSQVGVRGYTF
cdr3_length: 13
j_call: TRBJ1-2
d_call: .
clone_size: .
v_call: TRBV4-1

cdr3_nt: TGTGCCAAAGGGGACCACTCGCGACAACCCTACGAGCAGTACTTC
cdr3_aa: CAKGDHSRQPYEQYF
cdr3_length: 15
j_call: TRBJ2-7
d_call: .
clone_size: .
v_call: TRBV11-2

cdr3_nt: TGCGCCAGCAGGGTAAGCAATCAGCCCCAGCATTTT
cdr3_aa: CASRVSNQPQHF
cdr3_length: 12
j_call: TRBJ1-5
d_call: .
clone_size: .
v_call: TRBV10-2

cdr3_nt: TGTGCCAGCTCCTCCGGACTAGCGGGGGGAGCCTACTCCTACGAGCAGTACTTC
cdr3_aa: CASSSGLAGGAYSYEQYF
cdr3_length: 18
j_call: TRBJ2-7
d_call: TRBD2
clone_size: .
v_call: TRBV18

cdr3_nt: TGTGCCAGTAGTATTGATAGTTGGGCTTTCTTT
cdr3_aa: CASSIDSWAFF
cdr3_length: 11
j_call: TRBJ1-1
d_call: .
clone_size: .
v_call: TRBV19

cdr3_nt: TGTGCCACCTCCCCGGGACTAGCGGAGAAAGAGACCCAGTACTTC
cdr3_aa: CATSPGLAEKETQYF
cdr3_length: 15
j_call: TRBJ2-5
d_call: TRBD2
clone_size: .
v_call: TRBV10-3

cdr3_nt: TGTGCCAGCAGTGAAGGGACACTCAACACCATATATTTT
cdr3_aa: CASSEGTLNTIYF
cdr3_length: 13
j_call: TRBJ1-3
d_call: .
clone_size: once
v_call: TRBV2

cdr3_nt: TGTGCCAGCAGAATTGGGAGGACTAATGAAAAACTGTTTTTT
cdr3_aa: CASRIGRTNEKLFF
cdr3_length: 14
j_call: TRBJ1-4
d_call: .
clone_size: .
v_call: TRBV28

cdr3_nt: TGCAGTGCTAGCCCCCCTTCACCCCTCCACTTT
cdr3_aa: CSASPPSPLHF
cdr3_length: 11
j_call: TRBJ1-6
d_call: .
clone_size: .
v_call: TRBV20-1